This is a list of T cell receptor beta chains from one sample in a study of T cell repertoires in cytomegalovirus infection. MiXCR, applied by TCRdb to the reads, yields one record per CDR3 protein. The table shows approximately 730,000 distinct CDR3 sequences, with about 27% occurring only once. Antigen specificity for these receptors is unknown. This sample comprised cultured CD8+ T cells from PBMCs, obtained from culture after CMV antigen stimulation. All receptors derive from a human donor in good health (CMV status not recorded). Some clones in this sample may be carry-over from other donors' samples. CDR3s include the opening cysteine and the closing phenylalanine or tryptophan. A D gene is named only where the DNA matches it firmly. Some rows mark clone size as missing; the rest say once, few, many or name a class of expanded clone.

d_gene	v_gene	j_gene	abundance	CDR3aa	CDR3nt
NA	TRBV7-6	TRBJ1-1	NA	CASSSGGAVVAFF	TGTGCCAGCAGCTCGGGGGGGGCGGTGGTGGCTTTCTTT
NA	TRBV27	TRBJ1-4	few	CASRLTGAALINEKLFF	TGTGCCAGCAGACTTACGGGTGCTGCCCTAATTAATGAAAAACTGTTTTTT
NA	TRBV18	TRBJ1-4	NA	CASSPPGRVDEKLFF	TGTGCCAGCTCACCACCGGGGAGGGTTGATGAAAAACTGTTTTTT
TRBD1	TRBV27	TRBJ1-4	NA	CASSLTGGKRSGEKLFF	TGTGCCAGCAGCCTGACAGGGGGCAAAAGGTCGGGAGAAAAACTGTTTTTT
TRBD1	TRBV5-1	TRBJ2-7	NA	CASSPEKTTGNEQYF	TGCGCCAGCAGCCCCGAAAAAACGACAGGGAACGAGCAGTACTTC
NA	TRBV7-2	TRBJ1-4	few	CASSAHPATNEKLFF	TGTGCCAGCAGCGCCCACCCTGCAACTAATGAAAAACTGTTTTTT
TRBD2	TRBV6-5	TRBJ2-3	few	CASSYSPGGNTDTQYF	TGTGCCAGCAGTTACTCCCCGGGGGGTAACACAGATACGCAGTATTTT
NA	TRBV2	TRBJ2-2	NA	CASSERRDTGELFF	TGTGCCAGCAGTGAACGCAGGGACACCGGGGAGCTGTTTTTT
NA	TRBV7-8	TRBJ2-7	many	CASSLVSDGTARGEQYF	TGTGCCAGCAGCTTAGTTTCTGATGGGACTGCCCGGGGCGAGCAGTACTTC
NA	TRBV7-9	TRBJ1-3	NA	CASSLSFGRSGNTIYF	TGTGCCAGCAGCTTATCTTTCGGCCGTTCTGGAAACACCATATATTTT
NA	TRBV7-8	TRBJ1-5	NA	CAGSLVGLRPQHF	TGTGCCGGCAGCTTAGTGGGACTCCGGCCCCAGCATTTT
TRBD2	TRBV6-5	TRBJ2-3	few	CASSAWTSGGGDTQYF	TGTGCCAGCAGTGCCTGGACTAGCGGGGGTGGGGATACGCAGTATTTT
NA	TRBV7-6	TRBJ1-3	many	CASSLYGESSGNTIYF	TGTGCCAGCAGCTTATACGGGGAGAGCTCTGGAAACACCATATATTTT
NA	TRBV7-3	TRBJ1-1	NA	CASIGPLGLSNTEAFF	TGTGCCAGCATAGGTCCATTAGGACTCTCGAACACTGAAGCTTTCTTT
NA	TRBV7-2	TRBJ1-5	many	CASSLSSQPQHF	TGTGCCAGCAGCTTATCAAGTCAGCCCCAGCATTTT
NA	TRBV2	TRBJ2-5	NA	CASVVYQETQYF	TGTGCCAGTGTGGTGTACCAAGAGACCCAGTACTTC
NA	TRBV2	TRBJ1-6	NA	CASSERGFAYNSPLHF	TGTGCCAGCAGTGAACGGGGATTCGCCTATAATTCACCCCTCCACTTT
NA	TRBV29-1	TRBJ2-1	NA	CSVVFGEQFF	TGCAGCGTCGTCTTCGGGGAGCAGTTCTTC